This TCR beta chain was sequenced during a study of blood T cell repertoires in COVID-19. The overall study: COVID-19 samples from acute and convalescent phases originated in the United States, Italy and Spain.

The CDR3 totals 14 residues. The V segment lost 8 bases and the J segment 5 bases; nucleotides outside the gene matches: 11. The germline V gene has CDR1 MDHEN and CDR2 SYDVKM. Sequencing was performed with immunoSEQ multiplex PCR; in TCRdb, only in-frame clones are kept and a portion is missing. The data hold some 250,000 clones, with nearly 90% observed a single time. The gene calls are TRBV28 and TRBJ2-5, with TRBD1 identical over 7 bases. Specimen: PBMCs or T cells enriched from blood (not recorded which). This receptor was obtained from a woman under 40 with acute COVID-19. CDR3 residues: CASYKTGRRETQYF. As DNA, the CDR3 is TGTGCCAGCTATAAGACAGGGCGCAGGGAGACCCAGTACTTC.